This T cell receptor beta chain was documented in a study of CD8 T cells in Susac syndrome. In the study overall: Among the Susac syndrome patients sequenced, 5 or 6 had active disease and fewer than 10 were in remission.

High-throughput TCR beta sequencing covered peripheral CD8+ and CD4+ T cells. Random hexamers primed reverse transcription of about 0.5 to 1 ug RNA. TCRdb reprocessed the immunoSEQ multiplex PCR reads via MiXCR and lists one record per CDR3 protein. The sample consists of approximately 260,000 distinct CDR3 sequences, 95% to 97% of them appearing once. The V end lost 1 base, the J end lost 5 bases, and 8 bases lay between the germline ends. The CDR3 extends over 12 amino acids. Per the germline V gene, CDR1 is GTSNPN and CDR2 is SVGIG (reference sequence). The chain carries TRBV30 and TRBJ1-1; D not certain. The clonotype originates from a human donor with Susac syndrome. The specimen sequenced was CD4+ T cells from PBMCs. DNA for the CDR3: TGTGCCTGGAGTGGGGGAGGAACTGAAGCTTTCTTT. This encodes CAWSGGGTEAFF.